The sequence of this TCR beta chain was determined in a study of T-cell reconstitution after alpha-beta-depleted transplantation in children. Germline V gives CDR1 LGHDT, CDR2 YNNKEL (reference sequence). The CDR3 is 15 residues long. V was pared by 4 bases and J by 2 bases, with 12 bases between. This clonotype appeared a few times. Unique molecular identifiers were incorporated into the prepared TCRbeta library. Via MiXCR, TCRdb re-called the PCR reads, giving one row per CDR3 protein. The sample includes more than 500,000 distinct CDR3 sequences, about an eighth seen only once; the top ten take around 15%.

This chain links TRBV3-1 with TRBJ1-5; TRBD1 might be the D (6 bases). This material consisted of PBMCs, mostly from graft donor cells, taken 180 days after TCRalphabeta/CD19-depleted stem cell transplant. The receptor was isolated from a female patient aged 2-15 years who had a stem cell transplant for aplastic anemia, so the T cells may come from the graft donor. The CDR3 region has the DNA TGTGCCAGCAGCCGTGGAGGGGGAGGCAATCAGCCCCAGCATTTT. It is translated as CASSRGGGGNQPQHF.